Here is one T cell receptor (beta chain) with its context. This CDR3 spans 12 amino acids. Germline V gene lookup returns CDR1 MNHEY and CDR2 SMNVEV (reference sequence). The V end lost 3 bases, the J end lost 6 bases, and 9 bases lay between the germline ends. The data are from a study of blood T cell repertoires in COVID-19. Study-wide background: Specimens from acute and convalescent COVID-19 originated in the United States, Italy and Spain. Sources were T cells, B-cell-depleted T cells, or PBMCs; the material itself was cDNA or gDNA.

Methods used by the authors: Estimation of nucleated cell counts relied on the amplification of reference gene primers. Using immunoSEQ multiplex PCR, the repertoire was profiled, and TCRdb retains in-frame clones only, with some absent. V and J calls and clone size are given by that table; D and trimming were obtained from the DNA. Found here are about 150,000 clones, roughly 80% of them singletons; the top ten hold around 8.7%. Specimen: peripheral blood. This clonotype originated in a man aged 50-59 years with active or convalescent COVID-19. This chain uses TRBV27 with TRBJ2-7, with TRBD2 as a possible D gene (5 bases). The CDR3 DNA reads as TGTGCCAGCAGTTTTAGCGAAACCGAGCAGTACTTC. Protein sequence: CASSFSETEQYF.